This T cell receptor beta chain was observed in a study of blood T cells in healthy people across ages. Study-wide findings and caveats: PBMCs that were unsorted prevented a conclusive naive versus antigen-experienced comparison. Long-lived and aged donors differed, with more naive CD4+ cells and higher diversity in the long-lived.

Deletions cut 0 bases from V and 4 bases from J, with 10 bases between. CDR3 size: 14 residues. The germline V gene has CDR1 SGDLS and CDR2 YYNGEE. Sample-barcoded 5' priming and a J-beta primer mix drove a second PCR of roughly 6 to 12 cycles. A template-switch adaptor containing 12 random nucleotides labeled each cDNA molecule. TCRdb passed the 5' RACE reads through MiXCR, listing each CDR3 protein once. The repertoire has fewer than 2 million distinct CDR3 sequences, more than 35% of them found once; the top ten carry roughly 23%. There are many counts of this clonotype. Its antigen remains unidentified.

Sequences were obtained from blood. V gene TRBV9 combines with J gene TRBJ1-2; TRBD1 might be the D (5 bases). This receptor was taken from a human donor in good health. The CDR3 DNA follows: TGTGCCAGCAGCGTAGGGGGGGAGGCCTATGGCTACACCTTC. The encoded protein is CASSVGGEAYGYTF.